The rows below give T cell receptor beta chains drawn from one sample of a study of metastatic and nonmetastatic thyroid tumors. TCRdb reprocessed the PCR reads via MiXCR. This sample has some 39,000 clones, with around 17% found just once. Sequenced input: blood. The receptors stem from a female donor with papillary thyroid cancer or a benign thyroid nodule (not recorded which). Some clones in this sample may be carry-over from other donors' samples. CDR3s include the opening cysteine and the closing phenylalanine or tryptophan. The D gene is left open where the match is weak. Clone size is shown for a subset of rows, as once, few, many or a class of expanded clone.

V gene	J gene	D gene	clone size	CDR3 protein	CDR3 DNA
TRBV20-1	TRBJ2-6	TRBD1	.	CSARDAGGLSGANVLTF	TGCAGTGCTAGAGATGCAGGGGGCCTCTCTGGGGCCAACGTCCTGACTTTC
TRBV11-1	TRBJ2-1	.	.	CASSLGRFGGWRAGEQFF	TGTGCCAGCAGCTTAGGTCGGTTTGGAGGCTGGAGGGCCGGTGAGCAGTTCTTC
TRBV20-1	TRBJ2-2	.	.	CSARGTDSNTGELFF	TGCAGTGCTAGAGGGACGGATTCGAACACCGGGGAGCTGTTTTTT
TRBV6-1	TRBJ1-3	.	many	CASMRVLGDTIYF	TGTGCCAGCATGAGGGTCCTGGGAGACACCATATATTTT
TRBV12-3/TRBV12-4	TRBJ2-2	.	few	CASTWGLSIGEPFF	TGTGCCAGCACCTGGGGACTGAGCATTGGGGAGCCGTTTTTT
TRBV20-1	TRBJ1-5	TRBD1	.	CSAAPRQGNSNQPQHF	TGCAGTGCTGCGCCCCGACAGGGGAACAGCAATCAGCCCCAGCATTTT
TRBV18	TRBJ2-3	.	many	CASSPDRSTDTQYF	TGTGCCAGCTCACCAGACAGAAGCACAGATACGCAGTATTTT
TRBV27	TRBJ1-2	.	.	CASTTRAALGGYTF	TGTGCCAGCACCACCCGGGCAGCTCTTGGGGGCTACACCTTC
TRBV6-2/TRBV6-3	TRBJ2-7	.	.	CASSYGPDYEQYF	TGTGCCAGCAGTTACGGTCCGGACTACGAGCAGTACTTC
TRBV27	TRBJ1-4	.	many	CASSTSDGANEKLFF	TGTGCCAGCAGCACCTCAGACGGGGCTAATGAAAAACTGTTTTTT
TRBV6-1	TRBJ2-1	.	many	CASSVYGRQFF	TGTGCCAGCAGTGTCTACGGGAGGCAGTTCTTC
TRBV12-3/TRBV12-4	TRBJ2-7	TRBD1	many	CASYTGTGEQYF	TGTGCCAGTTACACCGGGACAGGGGAGCAGTACTTC
TRBV14	TRBJ2-1	.	few	CASSPWGEVNEQFF	TGTGCCAGCAGCCCGTGGGGGGAGGTCAATGAGCAGTTCTTC
TRBV5-4	TRBJ2-6	.	many	CASSLEASGANVLTF	TGTGCCAGCAGCTTGGAGGCCTCTGGGGCCAACGTCCTGACTTTC
TRBV20-1	TRBJ2-1	.	.	CSARAAGSLFDWDEQFF	TGCAGTGCTAGAGCTGCCGGTAGCCTGTTTGATTGGGATGAGCAGTTCTTC
TRBV28	TRBJ2-1	TRBD2	few	CASSLEWLAGAGHNEQFF	TGTGCCAGCAGTTTAGAATGGCTAGCGGGAGCCGGGCACAATGAGCAGTTCTTC
TRBV5-1	TRBJ1-4	TRBD1	many	CASSPDGTGDEKLFF	TGCGCCAGCAGCCCCGACGGGACAGGGGATGAAAAACTGTTTTTT
TRBV10-2	TRBJ1-2	TRBD1	few	CASSDGQGGDYGYTF	TGCGCCAGCAGCGACGGACAGGGAGGGGACTATGGCTACACCTTC
TRBV6-2/TRBV6-3	TRBJ2-3	.	few	CAIRSGAGTDTQYF	TGTGCCATTCGATCAGGGGCTGGCACAGATACGCAGTATTTT
TRBV2	TRBJ1-4	.	many	CASSEEVKLFF	TGTGCCAGCAGTGAAGAGGTTAAACTGTTTTTT
TRBV5-1	TRBJ2-2	.	once	CASSLWSSRTGELFF	TGCGCCAGCAGCTTGTGGAGTAGTCGCACCGGGGAGCTGTTTTTT
TRBV15	TRBJ2-2	TRBD2	.	CATSVPSLAGGAPGSCF	TGTGCCACCAGCGTCCCGTCACTAGCGGGAGGGGCACCGGGGAGCTGTTTT